This TCR beta chain was observed in a study of T-cell reconstitution after alpha-beta-depleted transplantation in children. Broader study findings: Reported findings indicate that, about two months after transplant, alpha-beta T cells came from several hundred expanded clones, which were derived from non-depleted graft cells. After one year, T-cell counts and TCRbeta diversity mostly came from new T cells.

Unique molecular identifiers were incorporated into the prepared TCRbeta library. TCRdb itself ran the PCR reads through MiXCR, one entry per CDR3 protein. The top ten clones hold just under 30% of a sample with around 440,000 distinct CDR3 sequences, roughly 15% of them seen once. The ends lost 7 bases at V and 4 bases at J; junction bases unmatched: 3. The length of the CDR3 is 12 residues. The germline V gene encodes CDR1 SQVTM and CDR2 ANQGSEA. About this clonotype itself: What it binds is not known.

This chain uses TRBV29-1 with TRBJ2-1, with TRBD1 matching 8 bases. This sequence originates from a boy under two years old who had a stem cell transplant for Wiskott-Aldrich syndrome, so the T cells may come from the graft donor. Here the sequenced sample was PBMCs, mostly from graft donor cells, taken 360 days after TCRalphabeta/CD19-depleted stem cell transplant. CDR3 residues: CSADRGYNEQFF. In DNA, the CDR3 is TGCAGCGCTGACAGGGGTTACAATGAGCAGTTCTTC.